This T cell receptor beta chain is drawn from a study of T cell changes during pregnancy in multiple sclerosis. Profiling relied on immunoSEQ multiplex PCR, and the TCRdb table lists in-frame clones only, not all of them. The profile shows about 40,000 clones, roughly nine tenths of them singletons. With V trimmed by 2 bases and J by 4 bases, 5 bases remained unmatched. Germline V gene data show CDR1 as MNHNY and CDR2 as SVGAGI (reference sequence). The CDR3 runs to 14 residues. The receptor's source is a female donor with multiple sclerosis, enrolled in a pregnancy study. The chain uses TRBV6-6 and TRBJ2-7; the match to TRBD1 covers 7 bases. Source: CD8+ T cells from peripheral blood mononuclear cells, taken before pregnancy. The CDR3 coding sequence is TGTGCCAGCAGTTACGGGACAGCGACTTACGAGCAGTACTTC. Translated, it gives CASSYGTATYEQYF.